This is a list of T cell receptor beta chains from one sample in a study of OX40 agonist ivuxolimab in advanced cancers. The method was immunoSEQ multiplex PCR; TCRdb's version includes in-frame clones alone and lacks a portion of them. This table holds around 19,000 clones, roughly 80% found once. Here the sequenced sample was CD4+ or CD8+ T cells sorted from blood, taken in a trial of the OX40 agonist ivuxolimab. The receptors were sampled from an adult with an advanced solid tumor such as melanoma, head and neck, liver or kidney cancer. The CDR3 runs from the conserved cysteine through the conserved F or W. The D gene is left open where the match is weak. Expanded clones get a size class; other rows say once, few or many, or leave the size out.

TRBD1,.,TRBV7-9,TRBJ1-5,TGTGCCAGCAGCTTATGGGACAGTGATCAGCCCCAGCATTTT,CASSLWDSDQPQHF
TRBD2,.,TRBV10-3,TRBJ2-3,TGTGCCATCACCGGGACTAGCGGGAGCTCAGATACGCAGTATTTT,CAITGTSGSSDTQYF
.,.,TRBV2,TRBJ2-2,TGTGCCAGCAGCGAGGACACTTTCGGGGAGCTGTTTTTT,CASSEDTFGELFF
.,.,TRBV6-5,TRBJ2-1,TGTGCCAGCAGTTACTACAGGGGGGGCAATGAGCAGTTCTTC,CASSYYRGGNEQFF
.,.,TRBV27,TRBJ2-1,TGTGCCAGCAGTGGTACTACTTACAATGAGCAGTTCTTC,CASSGTTYNEQFF
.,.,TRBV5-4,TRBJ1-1,TGTGCCAGCAGCCTAGCGAGGACTGAAGCTTTCTTT,CASSLARTEAFF
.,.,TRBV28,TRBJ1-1,TGTGCCAGCAGGTTTAATTTTGGGACTGAAGCTTTCTTT,CASRFNFGTEAFF
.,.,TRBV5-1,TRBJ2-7,TGCGCCAGCAGCTTGGCAGGGACCTACGAGCAGTACTTC,CASSLAGTYEQYF
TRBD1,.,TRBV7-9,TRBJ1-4,TGTGCCAGCAGCCTACCGGGACAGGCGGACGAAAAACTGTTTTTT,CASSLPGQADEKLFF
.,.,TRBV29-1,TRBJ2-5,TGCAGCGTGCCCAGGGTTGGTGGGACCCAGTACTTC,CSVPRVGGTQYF
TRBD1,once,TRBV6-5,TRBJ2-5,TGTGCCAGCAGCTTGGGACAGACCCAAGAGACCCAGTACTTC,CASSLGQTQETQYF
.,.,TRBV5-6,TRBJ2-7,TGTGCCAGCCGAGGACCGGAAAACACCGGATACGAGCAGTACTTC,CASRGPENTGYEQYF
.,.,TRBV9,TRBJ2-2,TGTGCCAGCAGCGCCCATAGACTGGACCCGAACACCGGGGAGCTGTTTTTT,CASSAHRLDPNTGELFF
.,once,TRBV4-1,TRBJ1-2,TGCGCCAGCAGCCAATTAACGCGGTCCCATTATGGCTACACCTTC,CASSQLTRSHYGYTF
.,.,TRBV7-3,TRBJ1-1,TGTGCCAGCAGCTTTGGAAGTTACACTGAAGCTTTCTTT,CASSFGSYTEAFF
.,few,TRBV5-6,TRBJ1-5,TGTGCCAGCAGCTTGGCAGGGAATCAGCCCCAGCATTTT,CASSLAGNQPQHF
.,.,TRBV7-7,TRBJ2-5,TGTGCCAGCAGCCCCGAGGCGCGTAGGCATGAGACCCAGTACTTC,CASSPEARRHETQYF
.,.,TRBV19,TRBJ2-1,TGTGCCAGTAGTATAGGACGGACCTACAATGAGCAGTTCTTC,CASSIGRTYNEQFF
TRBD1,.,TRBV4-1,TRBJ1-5,TGCGCCAGCAGCCAAGAAAGGACAGGGGCGGTTCAGCCCCAGCATTTT,CASSQERTGAVQPQHF
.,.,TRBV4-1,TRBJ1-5,TGCGCCAGCAGCCCGACAGGAGGCAATCAGCCCCAGCATTTT,CASSPTGGNQPQHF
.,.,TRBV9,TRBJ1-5,TGTGCCAGCAGCGCATCAGACCTTGGGGGTCCCCAGCATTTT,CASSASDLGGPQHF
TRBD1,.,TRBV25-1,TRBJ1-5,TGTGCCAGCGCGGGACAGAATAGCAATCAGCCCCAGCATTTT,CASAGQNSNQPQHF